The 31 T cell receptor beta chains below all came from one sample that was sequenced in a study of cytomegalovirus exposure and HLA in healthy donors. The repertoire was sequenced with immunoSEQ multiplex PCR; TCRdb's copy has only in-frame clones and lacks some. The repertoire holds over 100,000 clones, with approximately 88% as singletons. Sequenced: PBMCs. The receptors were sampled from a woman aged 18-29 years in good health and CMV-seropositive.

This clone was observed once. The chain uses TRBV5-4 and TRBJ1-2; weak D call: TRBD1 (5 bases). V dropped 2 bases and J dropped 4 bases, with 12 bases sitting between them. The CDR3 runs 14 residues. From germline, CDR1 is SGHNT and CDR2 YYREEE (reference sequence). CDR3 region: CASSFGMGGYGYTF. CDR3 nucleotide sequence: TGTGCCAGCAGCTTTGGTATGGGGGGCTATGGCTACACCTTC.

The chain employs TRBV5-1 and TRBJ2-7, with 7 bases matching TRBD1. In germline, CDR1 is SGHRS, CDR2 YFSETQ. The CDR3 runs 15 residues. V lost 3 bases to trimming and J lost 3 bases; unmatched junction nucleotides: 9. CDR3 coding DNA: TGCGCCAGCAGCTCCTCGGGACAGAGCTTCTACGAGCAGTACTTC. As protein: CASSSSGQSFYEQYF. The complete variable domain, with remaining parts taken from reference TRBV5-1 and TRBJ2-7, reads KAGVTQTPRYLIKTRGQQVTLSCSPISGHRSVSWYQQTPGQGLQFLFEYFSETQRNKGNFPGRFSGRQFSNSRSEMNVSTLELGDSALYLCASSSSGQSFYEQYFGPGTRLTVT.

The rearrangement uses TRBV5-1 and TRBJ1-2; D possibly corresponds to TRBD1 (5 bases). Germline V lookup: CDR1 SGHRS, CDR2 YFSETQ. Trimming removed 0 bases from V and 6 bases from J, with 12 bases in between. The CDR3 sequence is 14 residues long. This CDR3 reads CASSLASGFDGYTF. The CDR3 DNA is TGCGCCAGCAGCTTGGCGTCAGGGTTCGATGGCTACACCTTC.

V usage is TRBV7-6 and J usage is TRBJ2-2; a weak D match, TRBD2 (6 bases). V was clipped by 3 bases and J by 7 bases, with 12 bases between them. Germline CDR1 is SGHVS and CDR2 is FNYEAQ. The CDR3 length is 14 residues. The CDR3 DNA is TGTGCCAGCAGCTTCGGGGGTTTGGGCGGGGAGCTGTTTTTT. Protein sequence: CASSFGGLGGELFF.

This sequence joins TRBV19 and TRBJ1-3; D gene uncertain. Trimming removed 4 bases from V and 0 bases from J, with 13 bases in between. CDR3 length equals 16 residues. The germline gives CDR1 LNHDA, CDR2 SQIVND (reference sequence). The CDR3 bases are TGTGCCAGTAGTAGACTGTCCTTAACCTCTGGAAACACCATATATTTT. Translating it yields CASSRLSLTSGNTIYF.

The genes are TRBV4-1 and TRBJ1-2; D unresolved. The CDR3 sequence is 12 residues long. Germline V CDR1 and CDR2: MGHRA, YSYEKL. The germline V and J ends were trimmed by 3 bases and 7 bases, with 9 bases remaining between them. CDR3 coding DNA: TGCGCCAGCAGCCACCCCCCGAGTGGCTACACCTTC. Translating it yields CASSHPPSGYTF.

The chain joins TRBV6-5 to TRBJ1-3, with D possibly matching TRBD1 (6 bases). This CDR3 spans 15 amino acids. Per germline, CDR1 MNHEY and CDR2 SVGAGI. The V end lost 6 bases, the J end lost 0 bases, and 12 bases lay between the germline ends. CDR3 bases: TGTGCCAGCAGGGTGACAGGTCTCTCTGGAAACACCATATATTTT. Its protein is CASRVTGLSGNTIYF.

This sequence joins TRBV7-2 and TRBJ2-7; 11 bases are shared with TRBD2. Germline assignment: CDR1 SGHTA and CDR2 FQGNSA. Unmatched junction bases numbered 14, after V lost 5 bases and J lost 5 bases. The CDR3 extends over 17 amino acids. The CDR3 DNA follows: TGTGCCAGCAGCCCAGAATCGGTACTAGCGGGAGTGAACGAGCAGTACTTC. It specifies CASSPESVLAGVNEQYF.

This clone appeared a few times. The chain joins TRBV6-6 to TRBJ2-1, with TRBD1 as a possible D gene (6 bases). CDR3 size: 16 residues. V lost 6 bases, J lost 8 bases, and 23 bases lay in between. Germline V CDR1 and CDR2: MNHNY, SVGAGI (reference sequence). The CDR3: CASSPGRAGARDEQFF. The CDR3 nucleotides are TGTGCCAGCAGCCCGGGCCGGGCAGGGGCGCGGGATGAGCAGTTCTTC.

The V gene is TRBV5-8, the J gene TRBJ1-5; 7 bases line up with TRBD1. CDR1 is SGHTS, CDR2 YDEGEE, per germline. The CDR3 loop spans 15 amino acids. The V gene end was trimmed by 5 bases and the J gene end by 5 bases; junction bases not matched to a gene: 10. CDR3 sequence (DNA): TGTGCCAGCAGTTCCGGACAGGCATTCGATCAGCCCCAGCATTTT. It yields the protein CASSSGQAFDQPQHF.

V gene TRBV5-4 combines with J gene TRBJ1-1; D is possibly TRBD1 (6 bases). From germline, CDR1 is SGHNT and CDR2 YYREEE (reference sequence). This CDR3 contains 15 residues. V was clipped by 3 bases and J by 2 bases, with 14 bases between them. CDR3 protein: CASSSPTGSNTEAFF. The CDR3 DNA reads TGTGCCAGCAGCTCCCCAACAGGGTCAAACACTGAAGCTTTCTTT. Looking up the rest from reference TRBV5-4 and TRBJ1-1 gives the full variable domain: ETGVTQSPTHLIKTRGQQVTLRCSSQSGHNTVSWYQQALGQGPQFIFQYYREEENGRGNFPPRFSGLQFPNYSSELNVNALELDDSALYLCASSSPTGSNTEAFFGQGTRLTVV.

V usage is TRBV27 and J usage is TRBJ1-2; D might be TRBD1 (6 bases). The CDR3 runs 14 residues. V gave up 8 bases and J gave up 5 bases, with 18 bases separating them. Germline loops: CDR1 MNHEY, CDR2 SMNVEV (reference sequence). CDR3 amino acids: CASATKQGLYGYTF. CDR3 sequence (DNA): TGTGCCAGCGCGACTAAACAGGGACTATATGGCTACACCTTC.

The chain couples TRBV6-5 to TRBJ2-7; D possibly corresponds to TRBD2 (6 bases). With 6 bases removed from V and 3 bases from J, the gap between germline ends came to 15 bases. The CDR3 totals 14 residues. Germline values: CDR1 MNHEY, CDR2 SVGAGI. The CDR3 coding sequence is TGTGCCAGCAGCCCTTCTAGCGTATACTACGAGCAGTACTTC. This encodes CASSPSSVYYEQYF.

The chain combines TRBV5-1 with TRBJ1-1, with 7 bases matching TRBD1. This CDR3 is 17 amino acids long. Germline trimming cut 0 bases from V and 10 bases from J; bases unmatched to any gene: 18. Germline CDR1 reads SGHRS; CDR2 reads YFSETQ. CDR3 protein: CASSLVSGGLGTAAAFF. The CDR3 nucleotides are TGCGCCAGCAGCTTGGTTAGTGGGGGACTGGGGACAGCTGCAGCTTTCTTT.

This chain connects TRBV13 to TRBJ2-5, with TRBD1 matching 7 bases. Germline lookup yields CDR1 PRHDT and CDR2 FYEKMQ (reference sequence). The CDR3 length is 15 residues. Trimming at V came to 3 bases and at J to 4 bases, leaving 8 bases not matched to a gene. The CDR3 region is CASSFRGLWRETQYF. CDR3 nucleotides: TGTGCCAGCAGCTTTAGGGGGCTGTGGAGAGAGACCCAGTACTTC.

This clone occurred a few times. The chain employs TRBV14 and TRBJ2-7, with TRBD1 identical over 7 bases. V shed 1 base, J shed 3 bases, and the junction held 9 bases outside the gene matches. The CDR3 sequence is 16 residues long. Per the germline V gene, CDR1 is SGHDN and CDR2 is FVKESK. CDR3 loop: CASSQVSGTEFYEQYF. The CDR3 coding sequence is TGTGCCAGCAGCCAAGTTTCCGGGACAGAGTTCTACGAGCAGTACTTC.

J is TRBJ2-7 and V is TRBV5-5; D possibly corresponds to TRBD2 (6 bases). Trimming pared 0 bases from V and 0 bases from J, leaving 13 bases between. Per germline, CDR1 SGHKS and CDR2 YYEKEE (reference sequence). The CDR3 totals 16 residues. Here the CDR3 reads CASSLAGGSSSYEQYF. The CDR3 region has the DNA TGTGCCAGCAGCTTGGCCGGAGGGTCGAGCTCCTACGAGCAGTACTTC.

The chain joins TRBV28 to TRBJ1-4; TRBD1 agrees at 7 bases. Germline CDR1 reads MDHEN; CDR2 reads SYDVKM. V lost 3 bases to trimming and J lost 8 bases; unmatched junction nucleotides: 15. This CDR3 has 17 residues. The CDR3 DNA reads TGTGCCAGCAGTTTCGGTAGGGGGCAAACACGCAAGGAAAAACTGTTTTTT. Translating it yields CASSFGRGQTRKEKLFF.

The V call is TRBV9, the J call TRBJ1-1; D is perhaps TRBD1 (6 bases). Per the germline V gene, CDR1 is SGDLS and CDR2 is YYNGEE. The V end was cut by 10 bases, the J end by 3 bases, with 22 bases between. The CDR3 sequence is 15 residues long. The CDR3 loop reads CARARGGGLYTEAFF. As DNA, the CDR3 is TGTGCCCGAGCTCGAGGGGGAGGGTTGTACACTGAAGCTTTCTTT.

The chain employs TRBV5-6 and TRBJ1-2, with 8 bases fitting TRBD1. The V gene end was trimmed by 4 bases and the J gene end by 6 bases; junction bases not matched to a gene: 8. This CDR3 has 14 residues. CDR1 SGHDT and CDR2 YYEEEE come from the germline V gene. The CDR3 region has the DNA TGTGCCAGCAGCCGACAGGGGAGGCCCAATGGCTACACCTTC. This codes for CASSRQGRPNGYTF.

The chain carries TRBV6-1 and TRBJ2-1; 10 positions match TRBD2. Germline CDR1 reads MNHNS; CDR2 reads SASEGT. J lost 5 bases, V lost 5 bases, and 6 bases had no gene match. The CDR3 is 15 residues long. The CDR3 loop reads CASSLRTSGNNEQFF. For the CDR3, the DNA is TGTGCCAGCAGTTTAAGGACTAGCGGAAACAATGAGCAGTTCTTC.

The rearrangement uses TRBV11-2 and TRBJ2-3; the match to TRBD2 covers 11 bases. This CDR3 spans 16 amino acids. CDR1 and CDR2 (germline): SGHAT, FQNNGV. V shed 4 bases and J 5 bases; nucleotides not matched to a gene: 8. The DNA for the CDR3 is TGTGCCAGCAGCTCCGGGACTAGCGGACCTCAAGATACGCAGTATTTT. Translation gives CASSSGTSGPQDTQYF.

This clone came up once. The chain uses TRBV5-6 and TRBJ1-5; D unresolved. Trimming removed 1 base at V and 2 bases at J, with 4 bases between. There are 13 residues in the CDR3. Germline CDR1 SGHDT, CDR2 YYEEEE. CDR3 residues: CASSLRGNQPQHF. The CDR3 DNA reads as TGTGCCAGCAGCTTGAGAGGCAATCAGCCCCAGCATTTT.

The rearrangement uses TRBV6-1 and TRBJ2-5, with TRBD2 matching 10 bases. Trimming cost V 6 bases and J 5 bases; bases outside gene matches: 9. The V gene's germline CDR1 is MNHNS and CDR2 SASEGT. The CDR3 totals 15 residues. CDR3 nucleotide sequence: TGTGCCAGCAGCCCCCCCATAGCGGGGGGCGAGACCCAGTACTTC. It is translated as CASSPPIAGGETQYF.

The J gene is TRBJ2-1, the V gene TRBV7-9; 12 bases map to TRBD2. The CDR3 is 16 amino acids. Germline values: CDR1 SEHNR, CDR2 FQNEAQ (reference sequence). Trimming removed 5 bases from V and 4 bases from J; junction bases left unmatched: 6. CDR3 in DNA: TGTGCCAGCAGCCCCTCTAGCGGGAGGGCGTACAATGAGCAGTTCTTC. Amino acid sequence: CASSPSSGRAYNEQFF.

The V call is TRBV7-9, the J call TRBJ1-4, with 9 positions matching TRBD1. The ends lost 5 bases at V and 8 bases at J; junction bases unmatched: 6. In germline, CDR1 is SEHNR, CDR2 FQNEAQ (reference sequence). The CDR3 has 14 amino acids. The CDR3 DNA sequence: TGTGCCAGCAGCACCACAGGGGGCGGGGAAAAACTGTTTTTT. This translates into CASSTTGGGEKLFF.

The chain has TRBV7-8 and TRBJ2-7, with D maybe TRBD2 (6 bases). Trimming stripped 5 bases from V and 4 bases from J, with 15 bases between. Germline lookup yields CDR1 SGHVS and CDR2 FQNEAQ. This CDR3 has 14 amino acids. The CDR3 DNA is TGTGCCAGCAGCGCGGGGACGTGGGAGTACGAGCAGTACTTC. This encodes CASSAGTWEYEQYF.

The chain carries TRBV6-1 and TRBJ2-3; TRBD2 matches at 9 bases. J lost 5 bases, V lost 5 bases, and 8 bases had no gene match. The CDR3 consists of 15 residues. The V gene's germline CDR1 is MNHNS and CDR2 SASEGT. The CDR3 sequence is CASSFTAGGEDTQYF. The CDR3 nucleotides are TGTGCCAGCAGTTTCACTGCGGGGGGGGAAGATACGCAGTATTTT.

About this clone: This same CDR3 is encoded by further DNA sequences in the sample. The CDR3 here is CASSPTGDEQFF. CDR3 bases: TGTGCCAGCAGTCCAACAGGGGATGAGCAGTTCTTC. V gene TRBV7-3 combines with J gene TRBJ2-1; 7 bases are a match to TRBD1. The CDR3 totals 12 residues. From germline, CDR1 is SGHTA and CDR2 FQGTGA. J gave up 8 bases and V 6 bases, and 4 bases lay outside the gene matches.

The chain has TRBV7-9 and TRBJ2-1, with a tentative D call TRBD1 (5 bases). CDR1 and CDR2 from the germline V gene are SEHNR and FQNEAQ (reference sequence). V was clipped by 2 bases and J by 4 bases, with 12 bases between them. The CDR3 length is 15 residues. CDR3 sequence reads: CASSLLLTVYNEQFF. The CDR3 coding sequence is TGTGCCAGCAGCTTATTACTGACAGTATACAATGAGCAGTTCTTC. Combining the CDR3 with reference TRBV7-9 and TRBJ2-1 gives the whole variable domain DTGVSQNPRHKITKRGQNVTFRCDPISEHNRLYWYRQTLGQGPEFLTYFQNEAQLEKSRLLSDRFSAERPKGSFSTLEIQRTEQGDSAMYLCASSLLLTVYNEQFFGPGTRLTVL.

This clone was observed once. V gene TRBV10-3 combines with J gene TRBJ2-3; 14 bases fit TRBD2. Trimming took 3 bases from V and 1 from J; bases not matched to a gene: 15. Germline assignment: CDR1 ENHRY and CDR2 SYGVKD. The CDR3 extends over 21 amino acids. CDR3 region: CAISELWTSGRNELGTDTQYF. The CDR3 region has the DNA TGTGCCATCAGTGAACTCTGGACTAGCGGGAGGAACGAGTTGGGCACAGATACGCAGTATTTT.